This T cell receptor beta chain was profiled in a study of blood T cells in healthy people across ages. Study-wide points: Diversity figures based on one million T cells were deemed too low. Fewer expanded clones and more diversity marked long-lived versus aged donors.

This clonotype occurred once. Antigen: not known. The V gene's germline CDR1 is MNHEY and CDR2 SVGAGI. V was clipped by 2 bases and J by 6 bases, with 17 bases between them. The CDR3 has 16 amino acids. Combining a sample-barcoded 5' primer with a J-beta primer mix, a second PCR ran for roughly 7 to 11 cycles. Each cDNA molecule, via a template-switch adaptor with 12 random nucleotides, was tagged. No fewer than 3 million CDR3-containing paired-end reads came from each sample. From the 5' RACE reads, TCRdb called clonotypes with MiXCR, one entry per CDR3 protein. The sample lists about 970,000 distinct CDR3 sequences, roughly 47% occurring once.

The source is a woman aged 55-69 years in good health. The sequencing input was blood. J is TRBJ2-1 and V is TRBV6-5; D could derive from TRBD1 or TRBD2 (5 bases each). The CDR3 spells CASSYLGGERANEQFF. CDR3 nucleotide sequence: TGTGCCAGCAGTTACCTTGGGGGAGAACGTGCCAATGAGCAGTTCTTC.